This T cell receptor beta chain was obtained from a study of T-cell memory formation after mild COVID-19. Study findings and constraints: Most CD4+ clones that shrank were in CM and EM, while CD8+ ones turned up in EMRA. From day 15 to 85, contracting clones were balanced between CD4 and CD8, whereas later expanders leaned toward CD4+.

In regard to this clonotype: Its matching antigen is unknown.

TCRdb analysed the 5' RACE reads with MiXCR anew, one entry per CDR3 protein. The sample has roughly 190,000 distinct CDR3 sequences, 8% to 11% seen once; the top ten hold approximately 3%. Germline CDR1 and CDR2: MDHEN and SYDVKM. The CDR3 is made up of 15 amino acids. Trimming removed 8 bases from V and 0 bases from J, with 13 bases in between. The sequence was collected from a man younger than 30 who had mild COVID-19 (a few samples of this study predate the infection). Cell type and time point are not known. The sample was PBMCs or a T cell subset sorted from them (not recorded which). The chain couples TRBV28 to TRBJ1-4; TRBD1 is a possible D gene (6 bases). The CDR3 nucleotides are TGTGCCAGCTGGGGGGGCTCTGCAACTAATGAAAAACTGTTTTTT. It encodes CASWGGSATNEKLFF.